Each of the 8 T cell receptor beta chains below was sequenced from the same sample in a study of T cells in Graves' hyperthyroidism and ophthalmopathy. There were TCR beta CDR3 regions amplified from RNA transcripts. The TCR CDR3 was amplified in a first-round RT-PCR using the HTBI primer set. Using its own MiXCR run on the multiplex PCR reads, TCRdb lists one record per CDR3 protein. The repertoire holds about 770,000 distinct CDR3 sequences, with around 20% as singletons. Sequencing input: blood. Every receptor here comes from a woman aged 50 to 60 with Graves' hyperthyroidism that later progressed to Graves' ophthalmopathy.

This clonotype was found many times. The rearrangement joins TRBV5-1 to TRBJ1-1, with TRBD1 identical over 9 bases. Per germline, CDR1 SGHRS and CDR2 YFSETQ. After removal of 1 base from V and 5 bases from J, the junction contained 3 bases not matched to a gene. The CDR3 runs to 14 residues. CDR3 nucleotide sequence: TGCGCCAGCAGCTTGAGGGACAGGGCGACTGAAGCTTTCTTT. It encodes CASSLRDRATEAFF.

The rearrangement links TRBV10-3 to TRBJ2-3; TRBD2 matches at 7 bases. CDR1 is ENHRY, CDR2 SYGVKD, per germline. This CDR3 is 16 amino acids long. Trimming removed 10 bases from V and 3 bases from J; junction bases left unmatched: 16. CDR3 DNA: TGTGCCACCGTCTCCGAGGGCGGGGGACGAACAGATACGCAGTATTTT. It is translated as CATVSEGGGRTDTQYF.

In this sample, this clonotype turned up many times. The chain couples TRBV7-2 to TRBJ2-7; 7 bases are a match to TRBD1. With V trimmed by 5 bases and J by 5 bases, 9 bases remained unmatched. Germline loops: CDR1 SGHTA, CDR2 FQGNSA. The CDR3 runs to 14 residues. The DNA for the CDR3 is TGTGCCAGCAGCGCCACAGGGGCCATCGACGAGCAGTACTTC. This codes for CASSATGAIDEQYF.

This clonotype was observed a few times. The chain combines TRBV6-5 with TRBJ1-1; D remains unclear. The V end was cut by 0 bases, the J end by 1 base, with 9 bases between. Germline values: CDR1 MNHEY, CDR2 SVGAGI. The length of the CDR3 is 15 residues. CDR3 protein: CASSYSTAGNTEAFF. CDR3 bases: TGTGCCAGCAGTTACTCCACAGCGGGGAACACTGAAGCTTTCTTT.

Ten or more counts support this clonotype. The rearrangement uses TRBV2 and TRBJ1-4; TRBD1 aligns across 11 bases. The CDR3 is made up of 17 amino acids. In germline, CDR1 is SNHLY, CDR2 FYNNEI. The ends lost 8 bases at V and 1 base at J; junction bases unmatched: 9. The CDR3 DNA reads TGTGCCAGCCAAGGACAGGGGGCGACATTAACTAATGAAAAACTGTTTTTT. This gives the protein CASQGQGATLTNEKLFF.

There are many counts of this clonotype. V usage is TRBV7-9 and J usage is TRBJ1-1, with 8 bases identical to TRBD1. V shed 4 bases and J 5 bases; nucleotides not matched to a gene: 12. Germline CDR1 is SEHNR and CDR2 is FQNEAQ (reference sequence). The CDR3 extends over 16 amino acids. The chain's CDR3 is CASSWGSGGASTEAFF. The CDR3 DNA reads TGTGCCAGCAGCTGGGGGTCAGGGGGCGCGAGTACTGAAGCTTTCTTT.

The rearrangement uses TRBV6-1 and TRBJ1-4; 7 bases agree with TRBD1. V shed 5 bases and J 5 bases; nucleotides not matched to a gene: 17. There are 18 residues in the CDR3. From germline, CDR1 is MNHNS and CDR2 SASEGT. DNA for the CDR3: TGTGCCAGCAGTTCACCAGACATCCCGGGACAGCAAAATGAAAAACTGTTTTTT. Translation: CASSSPDIPGQQNEKLFF.

This clonotype was counted a single time. The chain links TRBV9 to TRBJ2-5, with D perhaps assigned TRBD1 or TRBD2 (6 bases each). Trimming pared 0 bases from V and 2 bases from J, leaving 11 bases between. CDR3 length equals 15 residues. The germline CDR1 and CDR2 sequences are SGDLS and YYNGEE. The CDR3 DNA follows: TGTGCCAGCAGCGTAGGTGGGGGGCGACAAGAGACCCAGTACTTC. This codes for CASSVGGGRQETQYF.